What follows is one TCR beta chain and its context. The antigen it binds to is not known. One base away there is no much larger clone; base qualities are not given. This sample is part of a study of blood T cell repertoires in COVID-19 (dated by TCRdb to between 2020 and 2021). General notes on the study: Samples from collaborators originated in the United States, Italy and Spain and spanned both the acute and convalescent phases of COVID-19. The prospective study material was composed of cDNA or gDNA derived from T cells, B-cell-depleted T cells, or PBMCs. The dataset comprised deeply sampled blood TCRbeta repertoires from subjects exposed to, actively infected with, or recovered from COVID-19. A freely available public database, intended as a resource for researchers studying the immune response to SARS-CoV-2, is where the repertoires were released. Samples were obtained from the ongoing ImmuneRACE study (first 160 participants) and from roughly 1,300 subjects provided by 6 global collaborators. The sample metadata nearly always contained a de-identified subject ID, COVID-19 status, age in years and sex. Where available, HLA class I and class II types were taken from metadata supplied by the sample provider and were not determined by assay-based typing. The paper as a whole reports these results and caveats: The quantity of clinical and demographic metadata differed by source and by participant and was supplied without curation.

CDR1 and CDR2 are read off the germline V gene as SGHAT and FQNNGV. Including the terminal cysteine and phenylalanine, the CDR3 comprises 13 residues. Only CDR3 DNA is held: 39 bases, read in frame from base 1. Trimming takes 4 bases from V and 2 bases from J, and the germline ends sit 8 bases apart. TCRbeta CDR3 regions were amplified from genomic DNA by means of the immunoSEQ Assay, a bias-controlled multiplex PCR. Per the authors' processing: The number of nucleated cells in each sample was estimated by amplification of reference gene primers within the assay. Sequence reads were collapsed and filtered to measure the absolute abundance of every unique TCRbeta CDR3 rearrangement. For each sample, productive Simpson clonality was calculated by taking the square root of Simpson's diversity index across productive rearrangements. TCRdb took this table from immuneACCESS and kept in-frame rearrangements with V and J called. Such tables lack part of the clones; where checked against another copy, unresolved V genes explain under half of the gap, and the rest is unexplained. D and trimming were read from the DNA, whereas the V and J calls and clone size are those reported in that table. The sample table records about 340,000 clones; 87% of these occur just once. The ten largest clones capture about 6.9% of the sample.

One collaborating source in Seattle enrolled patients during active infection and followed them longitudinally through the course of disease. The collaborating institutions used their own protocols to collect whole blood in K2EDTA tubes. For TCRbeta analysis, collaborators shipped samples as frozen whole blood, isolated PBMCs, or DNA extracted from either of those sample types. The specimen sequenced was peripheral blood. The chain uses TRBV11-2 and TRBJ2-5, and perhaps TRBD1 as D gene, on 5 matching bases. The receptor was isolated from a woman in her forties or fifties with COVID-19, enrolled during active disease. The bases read TGTGCCAGCAGCTGGAGACAGCAAGAGACCCAGTACTTC. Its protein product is CASSWRQQETQYF.